Sequencing of this T cell receptor beta chain was carried out in a study of blood T cell repertoires in COVID-19. Study-level information: PBMCs, B-cell-depleted T cells, or T cells were the source of the cDNA or gDNA that made up the material.

This clone was seen once. In the authors' workflow: Counts of nucleated cells, estimated from reference gene primer amplification, were obtained. Assay: immunoSEQ multiplex PCR; the TCRdb copy retains only in-frame clones and omits some. V and J calls and clone size are as listed in that table; D and trimming were resolved from the DNA. The sample yields more than 250,000 clones, more than 70% seen once. The receptor was isolated from a woman between 50 and 59 years old with acute or convalescent COVID-19. Sequencing was performed on peripheral blood.

The CDR3: CAISELGRGGPTNTGELFF. CDR3 nucleotide sequence: TGTGCCATCAGTGAGTTGGGCAGGGGCGGACCGACGAACACCGGGGAGCTGTTTTTT. The rearrangement links TRBV10-3 to TRBJ2-2, with TRBD1 as a possible D gene (6 bases). There are 19 residues in the CDR3. With 1 base removed from V and 0 bases from J, the gap between germline ends came to 18 bases. Germline CDR1 is ENHRY and CDR2 is SYGVKD.